This passage covers 32 T cell receptor beta chains from one sample sequenced in a study of OX40 agonist ivuxolimab in advanced cancers. Method: immunoSEQ multiplex PCR; TCRdb's copy keeps in-frame clones and lacks some. The sample includes 5,100 or so clones, roughly three fifths seen only once; the top ten take around 42%. The material was CD4+ or CD8+ T cells sorted from blood, obtained in a trial of the OX40 agonist ivuxolimab. The origin of the receptors is an adult with an advanced solid tumor such as melanoma, head and neck, liver or kidney cancer.

The chain has TRBV5-1 and TRBJ1-5; 9 bases are a match to TRBD1. V trimming: 5 bases; J trimming: 7 bases; junction bases outside the gene matches: 10. This CDR3 is 15 amino acids long. CDR1 SGHRS and CDR2 YFSETQ come from the germline V gene. This CDR3 reads CASRSGTGSLQPQHF. The CDR3 DNA reads as TGCGCCAGCAGATCTGGGACAGGGAGCCTGCAGCCCCAGCATTTT.

This clone was found a few times. The chain has TRBV7-9 and TRBJ1-1; no reliable D call. Trimming pared 7 bases from V and 4 bases from J, leaving 13 bases between. Germline-derived CDR1 and CDR2 are SEHNR and FQNEAQ (reference sequence). The length of the CDR3 is 13 residues. The CDR3 nucleotides are TGTGCCAGCACCAGTGGTAAACTCACTGAAGCTTTCTTT. Translation gives CASTSGKLTEAFF.

V gene TRBV4-2 combines with J gene TRBJ2-3, with D perhaps assigned TRBD1 or TRBD2 (6 bases each). Germline CDR1 is LGHNA and CDR2 is YNFKEQ. This CDR3 has 15 residues. V lost 3 bases and J 2 bases, leaving 12 bases between the germline ends. For the CDR3, the DNA is TGTGCCAGCAGCCAGAGGGGGGACCCCACAGATACGCAGTATTTT. This encodes CASSQRGDPTDTQYF.

The rearrangement links TRBV5-1 to TRBJ2-3; D gene unclear. CDR3 length: 14 residues. Looked up from germline, CDR1 is SGHRS and CDR2 is YFSETQ. The germline V and J ends were trimmed by 1 base and 2 bases, with 8 bases remaining between them. CDR3 residues: CASSLLADTDTQYF. Here the CDR3 DNA reads TGCGCCAGCAGCTTGCTTGCGGACACAGATACGCAGTATTTT.

Here the CDR3 reads CASSFGTSGHEQYF. Written as DNA, the CDR3 is TGTGCCAGCAGTTTTGGGACTAGCGGACACGAGCAGTACTTC. V is TRBV27 and J is TRBJ2-7; 11 bases are shared with TRBD2. CDR1 MNHEY and CDR2 SMNVEV come from the germline V gene (reference sequence). With V trimmed by 3 bases and J by 5 bases, 3 bases remained unmatched. The CDR3 spans 14 residues.

The chain links TRBV6-5 to TRBJ1-6; D remains ambiguous. The CDR3 sequence is 15 residues long. Between the trimmed V and J ends, which lost 6 bases and 6 bases, there was a span of 15 bases. Per germline, CDR1 MNHEY and CDR2 SVGAGI. CDR3: CASSADGPRNSPLHF. CDR3 sequence (DNA): TGTGCCAGCAGCGCCGATGGTCCCCGTAATTCACCCCTCCACTTT.

The rearrangement uses TRBV5-1 and TRBJ2-1; 9 bases are shared with TRBD2. The germline CDR1 and CDR2 sequences are SGHRS and YFSETQ. V lost 4 bases and J lost 8; bases outside the gene matches: 16. CDR3 length: 17 residues. This chain's CDR3 is CASSVQAGTSYLDEQFF. The CDR3 DNA reads TGCGCCAGCAGCGTCCAGGCCGGGACTAGCTATTTGGATGAGCAGTTCTTC.

The rearrangement links TRBV12-5 to TRBJ2-7, with 8 bases aligning to TRBD1. The CDR3 covers 15 residues. Germline loops: CDR1 LGHNT, CDR2 FRNRAP. V gave up 6 bases and J gave up 3 bases; unmatched junction bases: 10. The CDR3, as DNA: TGTGCTAGTGGGGACTCCGGGACAGGATACTACGAGCAGTACTTC. Protein: CASGDSGTGYYEQYF.

About this clone itself: Other DNA sequences in the sample encode the same CDR3. V is TRBV5-5 and J is TRBJ1-5, with TRBD1 identical over 8 bases. The germline CDR1 and CDR2 sequences are SGHKS and YYEKEE (reference sequence). Trimming cost V 4 bases and J 9 bases; bases outside gene matches: 18. This CDR3 is built from 17 residues. CDR3 DNA sequence: TGTGCCAGCAGCATTGCAAGCACCGGGACAGGAGCATGGCCCCAGCATTTT. Protein: CASSIASTGTGAWPQHF.

V and J are TRBV6-6 and TRBJ2-7; D uncertain. Trimming cost V 5 bases and J 5 bases, with 10 bases left between them. The CDR3 runs to 12 residues. Germline assignment: CDR1 MNHNY and CDR2 SVGAGI (reference sequence). As DNA, the CDR3 is TGTGCCAGCAGTCCAAGCGACAACGAGCAGTACTTC. It translates to CASSPSDNEQYF.

For the CDR3, the DNA is TGTGCCAGCAGGCGGGGAGGGCAGGGCCTTACACCCCTCCACTTT. Amino acids: CASRRGGQGLTPLHF. V and J are TRBV6-9 and TRBJ1-6; possible D gene TRBD1, 5 bases. V was pared by 6 bases and J by 11 bases, with 20 bases between. The CDR3 spans 15 residues. CDR1 and CDR2 (germline): MNHGY, SVAAGI.

The chain joins TRBV30 to TRBJ1-5, with unresolved D. This CDR3 contains 14 residues. Trimming pared 0 bases from V and 0 bases from J, leaving 6 bases between. The germline gives CDR1 GTSNPN, CDR2 SVGIG (reference sequence). The CDR3 DNA follows: TGTGCCTGGAGTGTGAGGTATAGCAATCAGCCCCAGCATTTT. This codes for CAWSVRYSNQPQHF.

This clone appeared a single time. This same CDR3 is encoded by further DNA sequences in the sample. The V call is TRBV15, the J call TRBJ2-4, with 10 bases fitting TRBD2. The CDR3 runs to 16 residues. Trimming at V came to 3 bases and at J to 4 bases, leaving 6 bases not matched to a gene. The V gene's germline CDR1 is LNHNV and CDR2 YYDKDF (reference sequence). The CDR3 sequence: CATSRDRLAGKNIQYF. The DNA for the CDR3 is TGTGCCACCAGCAGGGATAGACTAGCGGGTAAAAACATTCAGTACTTC.

This clone is large by share. V is TRBV28 and J is TRBJ2-2, with D possibly being TRBD2 (6 bases). Trimming removed 1 base at V and 6 bases at J, with 15 bases between. There are 16 residues in the CDR3. The V gene's germline CDR1 is MDHEN and CDR2 SYDVKM. CDR3 in DNA: TGTGCCAGCAGTTTATTACCTAGCGCTAGGGCCGGGGAGCTGTTTTTT. Protein product: CASSLLPSARAGELFF.

This chain uses TRBV10-3 with TRBJ2-5; 8 bases match TRBD1. The J call is doubtful: the DNA matches TRBJ2-7 better. Germline V gene data show CDR1 as ENHRY and CDR2 as SYGVKD. The CDR3 spans 12 residues. CDR3 sequence reads: CAISETGGEQYF. The CDR3 DNA reads as TGTGCCATCAGTGAGACAGGGGGCGAGCAGTACTTC.

The chain couples TRBV7-9 to TRBJ2-2; the match to TRBD1 covers 10 bases. V lost 5 bases to trimming and J lost 4 bases; unmatched junction nucleotides: 7. The CDR3 spans 16 residues. CDR1 is SEHNR, CDR2 FQNEAQ, per germline (reference sequence). For the CDR3, the DNA is TGTGCCAGCAGCACCGACAGGGGGCGAAGCACCGGGGAGCTGTTTTTT. Its translation is CASSTDRGRSTGELFF.

The V call is TRBV2, the J call TRBJ2-3; D ambiguous. V lost 2 bases and J lost 4, with 10 bases in between. The CDR3 totals 14 residues. Germline assignment: CDR1 SNHLY and CDR2 FYNNEI. CDR3 protein: CASSEFIVPDTQYF. CDR3 DNA: TGTGCCAGCAGTGAATTTATTGTCCCAGATACGCAGTATTTT.

A note on this clone: A junction boundary mismatches the germline segment, possibly from a read error. The chain links TRBV7-7 to TRBJ2-2; the match to TRBD2 covers 8 bases. The germline V gene encodes CDR1 SSHAT and CDR2 FNYEAQ (reference sequence). This CDR3 contains 15 residues. CDR3 in amino acids: CASSLGLAGTGELFF. CDR3 in DNA: TGTGCTAGCAGCTTAGGACTAGCAGGAACCGGGGAGCTGTTTTTT.

The gene calls are TRBV6-1 and TRBJ1-5, with TRBD1 identical over 9 bases. Germline-derived CDR1 and CDR2 are MNHNS and SASEGT. The ends lost 2 bases at V and 3 bases at J; junction bases unmatched: 14. The CDR3 extends over 19 amino acids. CDR3 in DNA: TGTGCCAGCAGTGAATTTAGGGGGGGACAGGGTCTCGCCAATCAGCCCCAGCATTTT. Its translation: CASSEFRGGQGLANQPQHF.

This chain links TRBV13 with TRBJ1-1; TRBD1 agrees at 7 bases. The V and J ends lost 6 bases and 5 bases, in that order; junction bases with no gene match: 9. The CDR3 covers 14 residues. Germline V lookup: CDR1 PRHDT, CDR2 FYEKMQ (reference sequence). The CDR3 reads CASSLEGAGTEAFF. CDR3 nucleotides: TGTGCCAGCAGTCTTGAGGGGGCAGGGACTGAAGCTTTCTTT.

This clone was seen a handful of times. This chain joins TRBV5-1 and TRBJ1-2; 8 bases fit TRBD1. The CDR3 sequence is 15 residues long. CDR1 and CDR2 from the germline V gene are SGHRS and YFSETQ. The V segment lost 1 base and the J segment 4 bases; nucleotides outside the gene matches: 6. This CDR3 reads CASSLWTGSSYGYTF. CDR3 DNA: TGCGCCAGCAGCTTGTGGACAGGGTCTTCCTATGGCTACACCTTC. The variable domain in full, with the rest retrieved from reference TRBV5-1 and TRBJ1-2, is KAGVTQTPRYLIKTRGQQVTLSCSPISGHRSVSWYQQTPGQGLQFLFEYFSETQRNKGNFPGRFSGRQFSNSRSEMNVSTLELGDSALYLCASSLWTGSSYGYTFGSGTRLTVV.

The rearrangement links TRBV27 to TRBJ2-3; no definite D call. This CDR3 spans 15 amino acids. V lost 5 bases and J 3 bases, leaving 15 bases between the germline ends. Germline CDR1 reads MNHEY; CDR2 reads SMNVEV (reference sequence). CDR3 protein: CASSPLIRGTDTQYF. In DNA form, the CDR3 reads TGTGCCAGCAGTCCCCTTATCAGAGGAACAGATACGCAGTATTTT.

The rearrangement links TRBV7-4 to TRBJ2-2; TRBD2 might be the D (5 bases). V gave up 6 bases and J gave up 1 base, with 6 bases separating them. Germline-derived CDR1 and CDR2 are SGHVT and SQSDAQ. CDR3 size: 13 residues. The CDR3 reads CASRLGNTGELFF. The CDR3 region has the DNA TGTGCCAGCAGACTAGGGAACACCGGGGAGCTGTTTTTT.

The chain links TRBV27 to TRBJ1-1; no clear D. In germline, CDR1 is MNHEY, CDR2 SMNVEV (reference sequence). CDR3 length: 11 amino acids. Trimming removed 8 bases at V and 0 bases at J, with 4 bases between. Here the CDR3 reads CASRMNTEAFF. In DNA form, the CDR3 reads TGTGCCAGCCGGATGAACACTGAAGCTTTCTTT.

The chain is built from TRBV28 and TRBJ2-1; D is perhaps TRBD2 (6 bases). The germline CDR1 and CDR2 sequences are MDHEN and SYDVKM. The length of the CDR3 is 15 residues. The V end was cut by 5 bases, the J end by 3 bases, with 14 bases between. CDR3 nucleotides: TGTGCCAGCAGTCCCAGAGTCGGGAGCTACAATGAGCAGTTCTTC. Residues: CASSPRVGSYNEQFF.

This chain links TRBV4-1 with TRBJ1-5; 8 positions agree with TRBD1. CDR3 length: 14 residues. V dropped 1 base and J dropped 8; count of bases not matched to a gene: 4. CDR1 is MGHRA and CDR2 is YSYEKL in the germline V gene. The CDR3 loop reads CASSQAGGRKPQHF. CDR3 nucleotides: TGCGCCAGCAGCCAAGCAGGGGGCAGGAAGCCCCAGCATTTT.

By share, this clone ranks as medium-sized (0.01 to 0.1%). The rearrangement joins TRBV10-3 to TRBJ1-2; no reliable D call. The V gene's germline CDR1 is ENHRY and CDR2 SYGVKD. This CDR3 is 13 amino acids long. V gave up 0 bases and J gave up 5 bases, with 7 bases separating them. As DNA, the CDR3 is TGTGCCATCAGTGAGTCGAAGGAGTATGGCTACACCTTC. It is translated as CAISESKEYGYTF.

This chain joins TRBV6-6 and TRBJ1-2; 7 nucleotides align to TRBD1. The CDR3 has 14 residues. V was clipped by 4 bases and J by 8 bases; unmatched bases: 10. The germline V gene has CDR1 MNHNY and CDR2 SVGAGI (reference sequence). CDR3 sequence (DNA): TGTGCCAGCAGTTCCGACAGGGCCTCATCGGGCTACACCTTC. Protein product: CASSSDRASSGYTF.

This CDR3 reads CASSIGGIAEQFF. The DNA for the CDR3 is TGTGCCAGTAGTATAGGCGGGATTGCAGAGCAGTTCTTC. The V call is TRBV19, the J call TRBJ2-1, with TRBD2 as a possible D gene (6 bases). Trimming removed 1 base from V and 10 bases from J, with 11 bases in between. Germline CDR1 LNHDA, CDR2 SQIVND (reference sequence). The CDR3 covers 13 residues. Together with reference TRBV19 and TRBJ2-1, the CDR3 gives the full variable domain: DGGITQSPKYLFRKEGQNVTLSCEQNLNHDAMYWYRQDPGQGLRLIYYSQIVNDFQKGDIAEGYSVSREKKESFPLTVTSAQKNPTAFYLCASSIGGIAEQFFGPGTRLTVL.

This clone appeared once. J is TRBJ2-1 and V is TRBV7-9; 12 bases agree with TRBD2. The CDR3 extends over 16 amino acids. Germline V CDR1 and CDR2: SEHNR, FQNEAQ (reference sequence). With V trimmed by 3 bases and J by 7 bases, 7 bases remained unmatched. CDR3 sequence: CASSFLTSGSRNEQFF. Written as DNA, the CDR3 is TGTGCCAGCAGCTTCCTGACTAGCGGGAGTAGGAATGAGCAGTTCTTC. The whole variable domain, remainder taken from reference TRBV7-9 and TRBJ2-1, is DTGVSQNPRHKITKRGQNVTFRCDPISEHNRLYWYRQTLGQGPEFLTYFQNEAQLEKSRLLSDRFSAERPKGSFSTLEIQRTEQGDSAMYLCASSFLTSGSRNEQFFGPGTRLTVL.

The chain links TRBV7-9 to TRBJ1-2, with a weak D call TRBD1 (5 bases). The CDR3 spans 16 residues. CDR1 and CDR2 (germline): SEHNR, FQNEAQ (reference sequence). V was cut by 6 bases and J by 6 bases, with 23 bases left in between. CDR3 sequence: CASSSQELYEGNGYTF. CDR3 nucleotides: TGTGCCAGCAGTTCTCAGGAGCTATATGAGGGGAATGGCTACACCTTC. Full variable domain (rest looked up from reference TRBV7-9 and TRBJ1-2): DTGVSQNPRHKITKRGQNVTFRCDPISEHNRLYWYRQTLGQGPEFLTYFQNEAQLEKSRLLSDRFSAERPKGSFSTLEIQRTEQGDSAMYLCASSSQELYEGNGYTFGSGTRLTVV.

This clone has only a few counts. This sequence joins TRBV5-1 and TRBJ2-1; 7 bases map to TRBD2. The ends lost 1 base at V and 7 bases at J; junction bases unmatched: 8. Germline V gives CDR1 SGHRS, CDR2 YFSETQ. The CDR3 has 15 amino acids. The CDR3 DNA follows: TGCGCCAGCAGCTTGACAGCGGGAACATCAAATGAGCAGTTCTTC. Encoded protein: CASSLTAGTSNEQFF. The full variable domain, with the rest looked up from reference TRBV5-1 and TRBJ2-1, is KAGVTQTPRYLIKTRGQQVTLSCSPISGHRSVSWYQQTPGQGLQFLFEYFSETQRNKGNFPGRFSGRQFSNSRSEMNVSTLELGDSALYLCASSLTAGTSNEQFFGPGTRLTVL.